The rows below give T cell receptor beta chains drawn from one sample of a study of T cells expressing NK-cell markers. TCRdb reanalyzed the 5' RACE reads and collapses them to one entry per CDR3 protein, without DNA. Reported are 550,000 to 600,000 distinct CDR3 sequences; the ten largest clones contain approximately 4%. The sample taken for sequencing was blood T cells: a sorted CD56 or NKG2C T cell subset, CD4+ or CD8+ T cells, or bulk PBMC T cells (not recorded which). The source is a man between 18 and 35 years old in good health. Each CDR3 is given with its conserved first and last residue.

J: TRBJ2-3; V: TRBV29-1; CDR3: CSVVRQGGVYTQYF
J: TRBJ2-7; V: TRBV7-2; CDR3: CASSFESSYEQYF
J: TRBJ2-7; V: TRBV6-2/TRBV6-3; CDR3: CATRGSAPYEQYF
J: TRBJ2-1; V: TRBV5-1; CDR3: CASAGASSDNEQFF
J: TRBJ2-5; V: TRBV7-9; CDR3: CASSTGTLSGETQYF
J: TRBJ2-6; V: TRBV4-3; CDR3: CASSQPQVGANVLTF
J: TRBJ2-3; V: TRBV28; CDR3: CASSSVYTQYF
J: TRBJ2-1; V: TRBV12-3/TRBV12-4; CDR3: CASSDRVLSYNEQFF
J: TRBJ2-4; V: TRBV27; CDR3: CASSSTGGAAKNIQYF
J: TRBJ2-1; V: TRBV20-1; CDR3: CSASLSGRLYNEQFF
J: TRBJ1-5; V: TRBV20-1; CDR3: CSAQEGRGVNQPQHF
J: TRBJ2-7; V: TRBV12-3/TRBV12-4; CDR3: CASSRSPERYQYF
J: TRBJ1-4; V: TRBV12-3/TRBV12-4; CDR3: CASSLGWGTAREKLFF
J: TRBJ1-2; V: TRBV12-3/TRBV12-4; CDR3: CASSLGQGRSYGYTF
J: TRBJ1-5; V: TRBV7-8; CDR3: CASSLVSGQNNKPQHF
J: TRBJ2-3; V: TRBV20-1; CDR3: CSAAGLADTQYF
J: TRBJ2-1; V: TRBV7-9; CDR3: CASSPSLSSYNEQFF
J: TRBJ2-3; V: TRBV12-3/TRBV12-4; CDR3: CAITPTSGGEDTQYF
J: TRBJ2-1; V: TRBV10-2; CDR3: CASSDRLAAGGEQFF
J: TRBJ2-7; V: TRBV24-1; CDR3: CATSDFGTSGSQYF
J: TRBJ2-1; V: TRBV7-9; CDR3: CASSPRTGGSYNEQFF
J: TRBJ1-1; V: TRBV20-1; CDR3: CSASGDGRGSGTEAFF
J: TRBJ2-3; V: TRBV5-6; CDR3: CASSFGLAGVDTQYF
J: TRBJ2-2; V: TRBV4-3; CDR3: CASSQSLAGGPGELFF
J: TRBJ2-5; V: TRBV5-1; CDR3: CASSPSTSSLQETQYF
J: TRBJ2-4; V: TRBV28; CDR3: CASSFLVKNIQYF
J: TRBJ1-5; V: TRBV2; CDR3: CASSEALQGQPQHF
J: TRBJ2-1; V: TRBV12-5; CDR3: CASGLLRAGGTYYEQFF
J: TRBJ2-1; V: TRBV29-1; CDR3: CSARSSAISSYNEQFF
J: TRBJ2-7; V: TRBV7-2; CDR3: CASSLVGPFYEQYF
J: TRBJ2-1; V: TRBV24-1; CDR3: CATRQGKNNEQFF
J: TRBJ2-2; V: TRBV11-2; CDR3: CASSLGGSGQGYSPNTGELFF
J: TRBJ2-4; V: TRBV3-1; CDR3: CASSQGPELAKNIQYF
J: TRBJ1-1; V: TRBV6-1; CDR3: CASRSLPVMNTEAFF
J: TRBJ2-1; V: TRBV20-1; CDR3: CSARLLGLDFNEQFF
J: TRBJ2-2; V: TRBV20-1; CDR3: CSARVGGTGGPGELFF
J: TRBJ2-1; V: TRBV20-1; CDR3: CSARRGTGFDEQFF
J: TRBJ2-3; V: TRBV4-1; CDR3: CASSQERTSGGTDTQYF
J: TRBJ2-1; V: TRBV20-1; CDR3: CSARTSSGSGLNEQFF
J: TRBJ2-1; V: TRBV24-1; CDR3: CATRRSSGSNEQFF
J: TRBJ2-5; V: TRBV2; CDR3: CASSEGGRGVSETQYF
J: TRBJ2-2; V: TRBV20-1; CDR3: CSASLPDRRVANTGELFF
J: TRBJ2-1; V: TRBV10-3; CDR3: CATAEGESSYNEQFF
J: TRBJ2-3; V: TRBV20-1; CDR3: CSARIRSKGVTQYF
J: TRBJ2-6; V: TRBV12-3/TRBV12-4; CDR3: CASRPRTVSGANVLTF
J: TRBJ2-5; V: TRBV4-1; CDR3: CASSQVKVTGGEETQYF
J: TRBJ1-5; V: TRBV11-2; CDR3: CASSLNGQTNQPQHF
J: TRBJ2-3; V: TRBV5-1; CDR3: CASSLGGVRTDTQYF
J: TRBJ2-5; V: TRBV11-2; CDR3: CASSLSSAQYF
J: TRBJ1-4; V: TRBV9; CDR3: CASSVGRGEKLFF